These 30 T cell receptor beta chains were sequenced from one sample in a study of T cells in Graves' hyperthyroidism and ophthalmopathy. What was amplified from RNA transcripts were TCR beta CDR3 regions. TCR CDR3 underwent first-round RT-PCR with the HTBI primer set. TCRdb re-called the multiplex PCR reads through MiXCR, storing one row per CDR3 protein. The sample carries fewer than 350,000 distinct CDR3 sequences, roughly 20% recorded once. The sample was blood. Receptor source: a woman aged 40 to 50 with Graves' ophthalmopathy.

This clonotype was observed at least ten times. The chain couples TRBV30 to TRBJ2-4, with TRBD2 identical over 7 bases. The ends lost 2 bases at V and 9 bases at J; junction bases unmatched: 7. This CDR3 comprises 13 residues. CDR1 and CDR2 (germline): GTSNPN, SVGIG (reference sequence). The CDR3 DNA sequence: TGTGCCTGGAGTAGCGGGGACGTGGGCATTCAGTACTTC. Translation: CAWSSGDVGIQYF.

The rearrangement joins TRBV18 to TRBJ1-5; D uncertain. The CDR3 spans 14 residues. The germline gives CDR1 KGHSH, CDR2 LQKENI. V was shortened by 3 bases and J by 5 bases, with 11 bases between the two germline ends. The DNA of the CDR3 is TGTGCCAGCTCACCGAACAGAGCCGATCAGCCCCAGCATTTT. This encodes CASSPNRADQPQHF.

This clonotype was counted ten times or more. The rearrangement links TRBV11-1 to TRBJ2-5, with 11 bases matching TRBD2. Germline lookup yields CDR1 SGHAT and CDR2 FQDESV (reference sequence). This CDR3 comprises 15 residues. With 3 bases clipped from V and 4 bases from J, the junction kept 4 bases outside the gene matches. The CDR3 loop reads CASSFTSGSGETQYF. The CDR3, as DNA: TGTGCCAGCAGCTTTACTAGCGGGAGTGGAGAGACCCAGTACTTC.

This clonotype has a count of ten or more. The rearrangement links TRBV2 to TRBJ1-1; D gene uncertain. This CDR3 has 12 amino acids. Germline-derived CDR1 and CDR2 are SNHLY and FYNNEI. The V end was cut by 4 bases, the J end by 8 bases, with 11 bases between. CDR3 amino acids: CASSASTAEAFF. DNA for the CDR3: TGTGCCAGCAGTGCTTCAACAGCGGAAGCTTTCTTT.

This sequence joins TRBV20-1 and TRBJ2-5; the match to TRBD2 covers 9 bases. The CDR3 sequence is 14 residues long. CDR1 and CDR2 (germline): DFQATT, SNEGSKA (reference sequence). With V trimmed by 2 bases and J by 5 bases, 6 bases remained unmatched. In nucleotides, the CDR3 is TGCAGTGCTAGACGGCTAGCGGGGTGGGAGACCCAGTACTTC. This sequence encodes CSARRLAGWETQYF.

This clonotype was picked up a small number of times. The rearrangement uses TRBV4-1 and TRBJ2-5, with D perhaps TRBD1 (5 bases). Per the germline V gene, CDR1 is MGHRA and CDR2 is YSYEKL. Deletions cut 1 base from V and 5 bases from J, with 8 bases between. This CDR3 spans 13 amino acids. The CDR3 coding sequence is TGCGCCAGCAGCCAAGCAGGGCTTGAGACCCAGTACTTC. This codes for CASSQAGLETQYF.

As regards this clonotype: A read error may be the cause here, since a much bigger clone is one base away. This chain links TRBV3-1 with TRBJ1-1; D ambiguous. Germline-derived CDR1 and CDR2 are LGHDT and YNNKEL (reference sequence). The CDR3 is 14 residues long. V was shortened by 3 bases and J by 4 bases, with 12 bases between the two germline ends. The CDR3 DNA reads as TGTGCCAGCAGCCACAGAGCCAGGAGCACTGAAGCTTTCTTT. It yields the protein CASSHRARSTEAFF.

In this sample, this clonotype turned up many times. V usage is TRBV20-1 and J usage is TRBJ1-1; 7 nucleotides match TRBD1. The J segment lost 5 bases and the V segment lost 6 bases, leaving 6 bases of the junction unmatched. CDR3 size: 12 residues. Germline CDR1 reads DFQATT; CDR2 reads SNEGSKA (reference sequence). CDR3 sequence (DNA): TGCAGTGCCAAACAGGGGAGTACTGAAGCTTTCTTT. Protein: CSAKQGSTEAFF.

This clonotype turned up a few times. This chain connects TRBV11-2 to TRBJ2-2; D assignment may be TRBD1 or TRBD2 (5 bases each). The germline CDR1 and CDR2 sequences are SGHAT and FQNNGV. This CDR3 has 16 residues. V lost 5 bases, J lost 8 bases, and 21 bases lay in between. This CDR3 is CASSPRQILGGGELFF. The CDR3 bases are TGTGCCAGCAGCCCCCGACAGATACTGGGCGGGGGGGAGCTGTTTTTT.

V and J are TRBV11-2 and TRBJ2-1; D not resolved. The CDR3 loop spans 15 amino acids. V gave up 5 bases and J gave up 1 base, with 12 bases separating them. Germline V gene sequence: CDR1 SGHAT, CDR2 FQNNGV. CDR3 region: CASSVLGPSYNEQFF. CDR3 DNA sequence: TGTGCCAGCAGCGTACTGGGCCCATCCTACAATGAGCAGTTCTTC. Full variable domain (missing parts from reference TRBV11-2 and TRBJ2-1): EAGVAQSPRYKIIEKRQSVAFWCNPISGHATLYWYQQILGQGPKLLIQFQNNGVVDDSQLPKDRFSAERLKGVDSTLKIQPAKLEDSAVYLCASSVLGPSYNEQFFGPGTRLTVL.

This clonotype was detected many times. CDR3 nucleotide sequence: TGTGCCAGCAGCCTGGTTGGGACAGGGAGAATCGGCGGGGTCTACGAGCAGTACTTC. Translating gives CASSLVGTGRIGGVYEQYF. The chain recombines TRBV5-6 with TRBJ2-7; 9 nucleotides align to TRBD1. Germline trimming cut 4 bases from V and 3 bases from J; bases unmatched to any gene: 20. The CDR3 spans 19 residues. CDR1 SGHDT and CDR2 YYEEEE come from the germline V gene.

Many counts were recorded for this clonotype. The chain couples TRBV12-3 or TRBV12-4 to TRBJ2-7; perhaps D is TRBD1 or TRBD2 (5 bases each). V was clipped by 5 bases and J by 7 bases, with 21 bases between them. The CDR3 extends over 15 amino acids. The DNA for the CDR3 is TGTGCCAGCAGTCCCACGGGGCGGGCCGGCTGGGAGCAGTACTTC. This gives the protein CASSPTGRAGWEQYF.

The chain is built from TRBV2 and TRBJ2-1, with 8 bases matching TRBD2. The trim removed 6 bases at V and 15 bases at J, leaving 7 bases unmatched. CDR3 length: 11 residues. Germline-derived CDR1 and CDR2 are SNHLY and FYNNEI. CDR3 amino acids: CASRGLGVTFF. CDR3 coding DNA: TGTGCCAGCAGGGGACTAGGGGTTACGTTCTTC.

The chain has TRBV18 and TRBJ1-5; tentative D call: TRBD1 (5 bases). There are 16 residues in the CDR3. The germline gives CDR1 KGHSH, CDR2 LQKENI. V was pared by 2 bases and J by 2 bases, with 13 bases between. The CDR3 DNA follows: TGTGCCAGCTCACCAATAGGGGCGGGCGGCAATCAGCCCCAGCATTTT. Amino acid sequence: CASSPIGAGGNQPQHF.

In this sample, this clonotype turned up many times. V usage is TRBV20-1 and J usage is TRBJ2-7; 10 bases agree with TRBD1. V was clipped by 5 bases and J by 1 base; unmatched bases: 8. This CDR3 region has 15 residues. Germline CDR1 DFQATT, CDR2 SNEGSKA (reference sequence). CDR3 in amino acids: CSAGPWDRGSYEQYF. CDR3 nucleotide sequence: TGCAGTGCTGGGCCTTGGGACAGGGGATCCTACGAGCAGTACTTC.

This clonotype was seen ten or more times. The V and J genes are TRBV20-1 and TRBJ2-6, with D possibly being TRBD1 (6 bases). V shed 3 bases and J shed 4 bases, with 13 bases lying between them. CDR1 and CDR2 from the germline V gene are DFQATT and SNEGSKA (reference sequence). The CDR3 covers 15 residues. CDR3 in amino acids: CSARPGVLGANVLTF. In DNA, the CDR3 is TGCAGTGCTAGGCCAGGGGTGTTGGGGGCCAACGTCCTGACTTTC.

This clonotype was seen at least ten times. V usage is TRBV12-5 and J usage is TRBJ2-5, with D maybe TRBD2 (5 bases). V dropped 4 bases and J dropped 6 bases, with 9 bases sitting between them. The CDR3 covers 12 residues. CDR1 and CDR2 from the germline V gene are LGHNT and FRNRAP. CDR3 bases: TGTGCTAGTGGTTCCCCGGGGAAGACCCAGTACTTC. Its translation: CASGSPGKTQYF.

This clonotype was observed at least ten times. The chain links TRBV12-3 or TRBV12-4 to TRBJ2-7, with D unresolved. V was cut by 2 bases and J by 7 bases, with 12 bases left in between. This CDR3 contains 13 residues. The CDR3 protein is CASSLTDTVEQYF. In DNA, the CDR3 is TGTGCCAGCAGTTTAACGGATACCGTAGAGCAGTACTTC.

The chain uses TRBV30 and TRBJ2-7; 8 nucleotides agree with TRBD1. CDR1 and CDR2 (germline): GTSNPN, SVGIG (reference sequence). This CDR3 region has 15 residues. With 3 bases clipped from V and 3 bases from J, the junction kept 10 bases outside the gene matches. In DNA form, the CDR3 reads TGTGCCTGGAGCCTCGGACAGGGAATGGTCTACGAGCAGTACTTC. Its protein product is CAWSLGQGMVYEQYF.

This clonotype was counted ten times or more. V gene TRBV30 combines with J gene TRBJ1-2, with D unclear. The V end lost 0 bases, the J end lost 8 bases, and 13 bases lay between the germline ends. Germline V gene data show CDR1 as GTSNPN and CDR2 as SVGIG (reference sequence). The CDR3 is made up of 13 amino acids. CDR3 in DNA: TGTGCCTGGAGTGTGGCTGGGGAAGGAGGCTACACCTTC. This encodes CAWSVAGEGGYTF.

Many counts were recorded for this clonotype. This rearrangement joins TRBV19 to TRBJ2-2; 10 bases line up with TRBD2. Germline lookup yields CDR1 LNHDA and CDR2 SQIVND (reference sequence). After removal of 5 bases from V and 0 bases from J, the junction contained 12 bases not matched to a gene. There are 19 residues in the CDR3. CDR3 in amino acids: CASSERRTSGRANTGELFF. Written as DNA, the CDR3 is TGTGCCAGTAGTGAGCGGCGGACTAGCGGACGGGCGAACACCGGGGAGCTGTTTTTT.

Many counts were recorded for this clonotype. J is TRBJ2-5 and V is TRBV6-4, with 14 bases fitting TRBD2. Germline values: CDR1 MRHNA, CDR2 SNTAGT. Germline trimming cut 6 bases from V and 4 bases from J; bases unmatched to any gene: 25. CDR3 length equals 22 residues. The CDR3: CASRSGTGGLTSGRAILETQYF. The CDR3 DNA is TGTGCCAGCAGATCCGGGACAGGGGGCTTGACTAGCGGGAGGGCCATCCTAGAGACCCAGTACTTC.

Many counts were recorded for this clonotype. This chain joins TRBV7-3 and TRBJ1-1; unclear D gene. Germline-derived CDR1 and CDR2 are SGHTA and FQGTGA. There are 14 residues in the CDR3. V was clipped by 2 bases and J by 4 bases, with 11 bases between them. The CDR3 DNA is TGTGCCAGCAGCTTAGGTCACCACCCCACTGAAGCTTTCTTT. Its protein product is CASSLGHHPTEAFF.

This clonotype was seen repeatedly, ten times or more. This chain joins TRBV5-1 and TRBJ2-4, with 8 bases identical to TRBD1. This CDR3 region has 17 residues. Germline lookup yields CDR1 SGHRS and CDR2 YFSETQ. Germline trimming cut 3 bases from V and 0 bases from J; bases unmatched to any gene: 8. CDR3 loop: CASSSGQGDSAKNIQYF. DNA of the CDR3: TGCGCCAGCAGCTCAGGACAGGGCGATTCAGCCAAAAACATTCAGTACTTC.

This clonotype was counted ten times or more. The V gene is TRBV6-5, the J gene TRBJ1-1, with TRBD1 matching over 7 bases. The CDR3 has 14 amino acids. V gave up 3 bases and J gave up 11 bases; unmatched junction bases: 12. Germline V lookup: CDR1 MNHEY, CDR2 SVGAGI. CDR3 sequence (DNA): TGTGCCAGCAGTTATTATTCCACAGGGGAGGCCGCTTTCTTT. This codes for CASSYYSTGEAAFF.

This clonotype was recorded at least ten times. The chain combines TRBV12-3 or TRBV12-4 with TRBJ2-2; a possible D gene is TRBD2 (6 bases). Trimming shortened V by 5 bases and J by 4 bases, and 11 bases separated the two germline ends. CDR3 length: 14 amino acids. CDR3 sequence (DNA): TGTGCCAGCAGTCGACCCGGGGGCACCGGGGAGCTGTTTTTT. Translation gives CASSRPGGTGELFF.

This clonotype was seen at least ten times. V usage is TRBV12-3 or TRBV12-4 and J usage is TRBJ2-7, with D tentatively TRBD1 or TRBD2 (5 bases each). The CDR3 runs to 15 residues. Trimming removed 6 bases from V and 6 bases from J, with 21 bases in between. CDR3 sequence: CASSPPTRGGSEQYF. CDR3 sequence (DNA): TGTGCCAGCAGCCCCCCAACGCGTGGGGGTTCCGAGCAGTACTTC.

This clonotype was observed at least ten times. The DNA of the CDR3 is TGCGCCAGCAGCCCGACTTCAGACACCTACCAAGAGACCCAGTACTTC. Its translation is CASSPTSDTYQETQYF. The chain combines TRBV4-1 with TRBJ2-5, with D unresolved. V lost 4 bases and J 0 bases, leaving 15 bases between the germline ends. The germline CDR1 and CDR2 sequences are MGHRA and YSYEKL. This CDR3 contains 16 residues.

This clonotype was observed at least ten times. The chain employs TRBV25-1 and TRBJ2-7, with D possibly being TRBD1 (6 bases). The CDR3 spans 14 residues. Germline CDR1 reads MGHDK; CDR2 reads SYGVNS. V was pared by 1 base and J by 4 bases, with 11 bases between. This CDR3 is CASSELEQGYEQYF. CDR3 coding DNA: TGTGCCAGCAGTGAATTAGAACAGGGATACGAGCAGTACTTC.

The chain combines TRBV5-1 with TRBJ1-1; D is possibly TRBD1 (5 bases). The germline CDR1 and CDR2 sequences are SGHRS and YFSETQ. The CDR3 runs to 13 residues. V lost 5 bases, J lost 8 bases, and 16 bases lay in between. CDR3 nucleotide sequence: TGCGCCAGCAGTTATGGGGGTAAGACGGAAGCTTTCTTT. Residues: CASSYGGKTEAFF.